These 28 T cell receptor beta chains were all obtained from the same sample, sequenced in a study of blood T cell repertoires in COVID-19. Some clones are missing from TCRdb's copy, which holds only in-frame ones; the method was immunoSEQ multiplex PCR. The repertoire has roughly 310,000 clones, 75% to 90% of them found once; the top ten carry 9.5%. Sequenced sample: PBMCs or T cells enriched from blood (not recorded which). The receptors were gathered from a woman in her thirties or forties who had recovered from COVID-19.

V is TRBV9 and J is TRBJ2-1; no reliable D call. The CDR3 consists of 12 residues. V was trimmed by 4 bases and J by 7 bases, leaving 9 bases between them. Germline V gene lookup returns CDR1 SGDLS and CDR2 YYNGEE. The CDR3 DNA reads as TGTGCCAGCAGCCCCCGAGATAATGAGCAGTTCTTC. As protein: CASSPRDNEQFF.

The V gene is TRBV11-2, the J gene TRBJ1-3, with 7 positions matching TRBD1. This CDR3 has 15 amino acids. The ends lost 0 bases at V and 7 bases at J; junction bases unmatched: 6. From germline, CDR1 is SGHAT and CDR2 FQNNGV. CDR3 DNA: TGTGCCAGCAGCTTAGACTTCCAGGGGGGCAACACCATATATTTT. It translates to CASSLDFQGGNTIYF.

This clone was picked up a small number of times. This chain links TRBV7-2 with TRBJ1-3, with unresolved D. V was pared by 1 base and J by 2 bases, with 9 bases between. Germline V gives CDR1 SGHTA, CDR2 FQGNSA. The CDR3 sequence is 15 residues long. The CDR3 DNA is TGTGCCAGCAGCTTAGTTATCGGGGCTGGAAACACCATATATTTT. Protein product: CASSLVIGAGNTIYF. Full variable domain (remainder filled in from reference TRBV7-2 and TRBJ1-3): GAGVSQSPSNKVTEKGKDVELRCDPISGHTALYWYRQSLGQGLEFLIYFQGNSAPDKSGLPSDRFSAERTGGSVSTLTIQRTQQEDSAVYLCASSLVIGAGNTIYFGEGSWLTVV.

The V and J genes are TRBV2 and TRBJ2-7, with 10 bases identical to TRBD1. Germline loops: CDR1 SNHLY, CDR2 FYNNEI. Trimming took 5 bases from V and 6 from J; bases not matched to a gene: 7. The CDR3 is made up of 14 amino acids. Here the CDR3 DNA reads TGTGCCAGCAGTACGTCCGGGACAGGGGCCGAGCAGTACTTC. It translates to CASSTSGTGAEQYF.

V is TRBV2 and J is TRBJ1-5, with D tentatively TRBD1 (5 bases). The CDR3 is made up of 13 amino acids. Trimming stripped 3 bases from V and 7 bases from J, with 10 bases between. Germline CDR1 and CDR2: SNHLY and FYNNEI. CDR3 sequence (DNA): TGTGCCAGCAGTGAGGGGCAGCTCCAGCCCCAGCATTTT. This gives the protein CASSEGQLQPQHF. The complete variable domain, with remaining parts taken from reference TRBV2 and TRBJ1-5, reads EPEVTQTPSHQVTQMGQEVILRCVPISNHLYFYWYRQILGQKVEFLVSFYNNEISEKSEIFDDQFSVERPDGSNFTLKIRSTKLEDSAMYFCASSEGQLQPQHFGDGTRLSIL.

CDR3: CASSQGLAGVGNTGELFF. CDR3 sequence (DNA): TGTGCCAGCAGCCAGGGACTAGCGGGAGTAGGTAACACCGGGGAGCTGTTTTTT. The chain carries TRBV3-1 (or the pseudogene TRBV3-2) and TRBJ2-2, with TRBD2 matching over 14 bases. The CDR3 loop spans 18 amino acids. J was trimmed by 2 bases and V by 3 bases; bases with no gene match: 5. Per the germline V gene, CDR1 is LGHDT and CDR2 is YNNKEL (reference sequence).

The chain is built from TRBV7-2 and TRBJ2-5; TRBD2 might be the D (6 bases). V was cut by 1 base and J by 5 bases, with 11 bases left in between. The CDR3 contains 14 residues. Per the germline V gene, CDR1 is SGHTA and CDR2 is FQGNSA. The CDR3 DNA follows: TGTGCCAGCAGCTTAGATCCTAGCGTGGAGACCCAGTACTTC. Translated: CASSLDPSVETQYF.

This chain links TRBV7-2 with TRBJ2-1; 11 bases line up with TRBD2. Germline V gives CDR1 SGHTA, CDR2 FQGNSA. The CDR3 runs 16 residues. V trimming: 5 bases; J trimming: 3 bases; junction bases outside the gene matches: 6. CDR3 amino acids: CASSILAGVVYNEQFF. The CDR3 coding sequence is TGTGCCAGCAGCATACTAGCGGGAGTGGTCTACAATGAGCAGTTCTTC. Full variable domain (missing parts from reference TRBV7-2 and TRBJ2-1): GAGVSQSPSNKVTEKGKDVELRCDPISGHTALYWYRQSLGQGLEFLIYFQGNSAPDKSGLPSDRFSAERTGGSVSTLTIQRTQQEDSAVYLCASSILAGVVYNEQFFGPGTRLTVL.

The chain couples TRBV30 to TRBJ1-5; 9 bases fit TRBD1. Germline trimming cut 1 base from V and 6 bases from J; bases unmatched to any gene: 4. The CDR3 length is 14 residues. Germline V CDR1 and CDR2: GTSNPN, SVGIG (reference sequence). The CDR3 protein is CAWSATGGSQPQHF. As DNA, the CDR3 is TGTGCCTGGAGTGCGACAGGGGGAAGTCAGCCCCAGCATTTT.

This chain joins TRBV7-2 and TRBJ2-4, with D possibly being TRBD2 (6 bases). This CDR3 is 14 amino acids long. V was cut by 1 base and J by 7 bases, with 11 bases left in between. The germline V gene has CDR1 SGHTA and CDR2 FQGNSA. CDR3 DNA: TGTGCCAGCAGCTTAGGATCAGGGAGGAACATTCAGTACTTC. Its translation is CASSLGSGRNIQYF.

The chain links TRBV10-3 to TRBJ2-1; 10 bases map to TRBD2. CDR1 is ENHRY, CDR2 SYGVKD, per germline. The length of the CDR3 is 17 residues. J was trimmed by 8 bases and V by 0 bases; bases with no gene match: 10. CDR3: CAISESPSGRARDEQFF. CDR3 nucleotides: TGTGCCATCAGTGAGTCGCCAAGCGGGAGGGCCAGGGATGAGCAGTTCTTC.

This clone has only one observation. This rearrangement joins TRBV5-1 to TRBJ2-6; TRBD2 matches 10 bases. J gave up 4 bases and V 0 bases, and 7 bases lay outside the gene matches. Per germline, CDR1 SGHRS and CDR2 YFSETQ. The CDR3 consists of 18 residues. CDR3 coding DNA: TGCGCCAGCAGCTTGGCTCTAGCGGGAGCGGGCGGGGCCAACGTCCTGACTTTC. Amino acids: CASSLALAGAGGANVLTF.

CDR3 amino acids: CASSLGSLNEQFF. The DNA for the CDR3 is TGTGCCAGCAGCTTAGGTTCCCTCAATGAGCAGTTCTTC. J is TRBJ2-1 and V is TRBV7-6; D is undetermined. The germline gives CDR1 SGHVS, CDR2 FNYEAQ. The CDR3 loop spans 13 amino acids. V lost 1 base and J lost 6, with 7 bases in between.

The table lists this clone with a count of one. This chain links TRBV7-8 with TRBJ2-1, with 8 bases lining up with TRBD2. The CDR3 consists of 16 residues. V trimming: 5 bases; J trimming: 1 base; junction bases outside the gene matches: 7. In germline, CDR1 is SGHVS, CDR2 FQNEAQ. The CDR3 protein is CASSPRERESYNEQFF. The CDR3 coding sequence is TGTGCCAGCAGCCCCAGGGAGCGGGAGTCCTACAATGAGCAGTTCTTC.

This clone has a single count. In DNA form, the CDR3 reads TGTGCCACCAGCAGAGATTCCCTAGCGGGAGTGCACGAGACCCAGTACTTC. It specifies CATSRDSLAGVHETQYF. The chain employs TRBV15 and TRBJ2-5; 10 nucleotides agree with TRBD2. Losses at the gene ends were 0 bases for V and 5 bases for J; bases not matched to a gene: 9. This CDR3 has 17 residues. Germline-derived CDR1 and CDR2 are LNHNV and YYDKDF (reference sequence).

This chain uses TRBV3-1 (or the pseudogene TRBV3-2) with TRBJ2-2, with D hard to call. The CDR3 runs to 14 residues. The germline V gene encodes CDR1 LGHDT and CDR2 YNNKEL (reference sequence). V lost 1 base and J 6 bases, leaving 9 bases between the germline ends. CDR3 amino acids: CASSQALPAGELFF. CDR3 bases: TGTGCCAGCAGCCAAGCGTTACCGGCCGGGGAGCTGTTTTTT.

This chain links TRBV7-3 with TRBJ2-1; TRBD2 matches at 11 bases. V trimming: 5 bases; J trimming: 8 bases; junction bases outside the gene matches: 5. CDR1 and CDR2 from the germline V gene are SGHTA and FQGTGA. CDR3 length: 14 amino acids. The CDR3 region has the DNA TGTGCCAGCAGCGCACTAGCGGGAGAGGATGAGCAGTTCTTC. Protein product: CASSALAGEDEQFF.

Written as DNA, the CDR3 is TGCGCCAGCAGCTTGGTCGGGCCGACAGGGACCTACGAGCAGTACTTC. Translation: CASSLVGPTGTYEQYF. This chain links TRBV5-1 with TRBJ2-7; 7 nucleotides match TRBD1. CDR3 length equals 16 residues. From germline, CDR1 is SGHRS and CDR2 YFSETQ. V was pared by 0 bases and J by 2 bases, with 8 bases of the junction left unmatched.

The rearrangement links TRBV7-9 to TRBJ2-1; 12 positions agree with TRBD2. Germline CDR1 and CDR2: SEHNR and FQNEAQ (reference sequence). CDR3 size: 19 residues. J gave up 0 bases and V 2 bases, and 8 bases lay outside the gene matches. CDR3 residues: CASSLRGTSGLSSYNEQFF. The CDR3 DNA is TGTGCCAGCAGCTTAAGAGGGACTAGCGGGCTGAGCTCCTACAATGAGCAGTTCTTC. Complete variable domain (other parts from reference TRBV7-9 and TRBJ2-1): DTGVSQNPRHKITKRGQNVTFRCDPISEHNRLYWYRQTLGQGPEFLTYFQNEAQLEKSRLLSDRFSAERPKGSFSTLEIQRTEQGDSAMYLCASSLRGTSGLSSYNEQFFGPGTRLTVL.

The V gene is TRBV4-3, the J gene TRBJ2-5, with D perhaps TRBD1 (6 bases). Germline V gives CDR1 LGHNA, CDR2 YSLEER. Trimming took off 4 bases at V and 1 base at J, with 13 bases between the two ends. The CDR3 is 15 amino acids. The DNA of the CDR3 is TGCGCCAGCAGCCGGTACAGGGCCATCCAAGAGACCCAGTACTTC. It codes for CASSRYRAIQETQYF.

The CDR3 region is CASSTGGVLETQYF. The CDR3 nucleotides read TGTGCCAGCAGCACCGGGGGGGTCTTGGAGACCCAGTACTTC. The V call is TRBV3-1 (or the pseudogene TRBV3-2), the J call TRBJ2-5, with TRBD2 identical over 8 bases. The CDR3 is 14 residues long. CDR1 and CDR2 (germline): LGHDT, YNNKEL (reference sequence). After removal of 5 bases from V and 5 bases from J, the junction contained 7 bases not matched to a gene.

J is TRBJ2-7 and V is TRBV6-5; possible D gene TRBD1, 5 bases. Trimming removed 0 bases at V and 1 base at J, with 10 bases between. This CDR3 is built from 15 residues. CDR1 MNHEY and CDR2 SVGAGI come from the germline V gene. CDR3 sequence reads: CASSYSSTGSYEQYF. CDR3 sequence (DNA): TGTGCCAGCAGTTACTCGAGCACAGGTTCCTACGAGCAGTACTTC.

The chain carries TRBV19 and TRBJ2-7, with 8 positions matching TRBD1. Trimming removed 5 bases from V and 5 bases from J; junction bases left unmatched: 5. Germline-derived CDR1 and CDR2 are LNHDA and SQIVND (reference sequence). The CDR3 is 13 residues long. Written as DNA, the CDR3 is TGTGCCAGTAGTCGACAGGGGAGGAACGAGCAGTACTTC. This encodes CASSRQGRNEQYF.

V and J are TRBV19 and TRBJ2-2, with D possibly matching TRBD1 (5 bases). The CDR3 has 14 residues. Germline CDR1 LNHDA, CDR2 SQIVND (reference sequence). V lost 4 bases and J lost 3, with 9 bases in between. CDR3 in DNA: TGTGCCAGTAGTAGCCTCAGGGACACCGGGGAGCTGTTTTTT. This codes for CASSSLRDTGELFF. The full variable domain, completed using reference TRBV19 and TRBJ2-2, is DGGITQSPKYLFRKEGQNVTLSCEQNLNHDAMYWYRQDPGQGLRLIYYSQIVNDFQKGDIAEGYSVSREKKESFPLTVTSAQKNPTAFYLCASSSLRDTGELFFGEGSRLTVL.

This clone turned up a few times. CDR3 protein: CASSLSVAGGMAEQFF. The CDR3 DNA follows: TGCGCCAGCAGCTTGAGCGTCGCAGGGGGGATGGCTGAGCAGTTCTTC. The gene calls are TRBV5-1 and TRBJ2-1; a possible D gene is TRBD1 (7 bases). Germline V CDR1 and CDR2: SGHRS, YFSETQ. V lost 1 base, J lost 9 bases, and 20 bases lay in between. There are 16 residues in the CDR3.

The V gene is TRBV24-1, the J gene TRBJ2-5, with D tentatively TRBD2 (5 bases). Germline lookup yields CDR1 KGHDR and CDR2 SFDVKD. Trimming pared 0 bases from V and 0 bases from J, leaving 16 bases between. This CDR3 has 18 amino acids. This CDR3 is CATSDLPREGSNQETQYF. The CDR3 DNA follows: TGTGCCACCAGTGATTTGCCACGGGAAGGGTCCAACCAAGAGACCCAGTACTTC.

V gene TRBV30 combines with J gene TRBJ1-6; unclear D gene. This CDR3 is 13 amino acids long. Germline values: CDR1 GTSNPN, CDR2 SVGIG (reference sequence). V was cut by 0 bases and J by 6 bases, with 6 bases left in between. CDR3 region: CAWSVQPNSPLHF. The CDR3 DNA is TGTGCCTGGAGTGTACAGCCTAATTCACCCCTCCACTTT. The full variable domain, in which reference TRBV30 and TRBJ1-6 provide the parts outside the CDR3, is SQTIHQWPATLVQPVGSPLSLECTVEGTSNPNLYWYRQAAGRGLQLLFYSVGIGQISSEVPQNLSASRPQDRQFILSSKKLLLSDSGFYLCAWSVQPNSPLHFGNGTRLTVT.

The V and J genes are TRBV7-6 and TRBJ2-1; 11 bases match TRBD2. V shed 4 bases, J shed 8 bases, and the junction held 7 bases outside the gene matches. CDR1 and CDR2 (germline): SGHVS, FNYEAQ. The CDR3 consists of 15 residues. The CDR3 DNA follows: TGTGCCAGCAGCTCTATGACTAGCGGGATCGATGAGCAGTTCTTC. Translation gives CASSSMTSGIDEQFF.